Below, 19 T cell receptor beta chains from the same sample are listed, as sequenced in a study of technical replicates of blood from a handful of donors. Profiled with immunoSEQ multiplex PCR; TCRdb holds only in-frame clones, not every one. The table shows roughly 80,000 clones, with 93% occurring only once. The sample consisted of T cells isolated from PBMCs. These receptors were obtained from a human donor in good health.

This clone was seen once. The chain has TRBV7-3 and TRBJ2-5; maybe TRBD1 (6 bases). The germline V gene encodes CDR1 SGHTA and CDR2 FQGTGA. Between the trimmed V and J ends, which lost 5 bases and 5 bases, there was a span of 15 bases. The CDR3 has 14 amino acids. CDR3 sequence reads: CASSLETGSETQYF. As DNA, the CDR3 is TGTGCCAGCAGCCTAGAGACAGGCTCGGAGACCCAGTACTTC.

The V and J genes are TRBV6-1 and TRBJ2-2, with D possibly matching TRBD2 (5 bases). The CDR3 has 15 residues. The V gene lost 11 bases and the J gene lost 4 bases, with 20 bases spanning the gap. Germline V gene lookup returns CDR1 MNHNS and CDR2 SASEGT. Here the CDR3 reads CAGSRTGEVTGELFF. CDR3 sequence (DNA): TGTGCCGGGAGTAGGACCGGCGAAGTCACCGGGGAGCTGTTTTTT.

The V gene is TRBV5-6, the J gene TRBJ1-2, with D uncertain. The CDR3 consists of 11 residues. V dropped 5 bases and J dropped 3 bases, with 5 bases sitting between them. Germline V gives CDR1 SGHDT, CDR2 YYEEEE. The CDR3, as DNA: TGTGCCAGCAGTGCGGACTATGGCTACACCTTC. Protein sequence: CASSADYGYTF.

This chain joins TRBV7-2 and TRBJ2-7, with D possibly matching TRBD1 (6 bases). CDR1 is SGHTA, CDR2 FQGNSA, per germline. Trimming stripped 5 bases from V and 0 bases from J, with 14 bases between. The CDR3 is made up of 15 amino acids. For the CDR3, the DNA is TGTGCCAGCAGCGCAGGACAGTCTTTCTCCTACGAGCAGTACTTC. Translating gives CASSAGQSFSYEQYF.

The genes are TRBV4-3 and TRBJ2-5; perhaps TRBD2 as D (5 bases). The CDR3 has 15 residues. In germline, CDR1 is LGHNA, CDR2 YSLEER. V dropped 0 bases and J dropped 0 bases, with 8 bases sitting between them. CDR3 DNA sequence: TGCGCCAGCAGCCAAGATAGCGCGTACCAAGAGACCCAGTACTTC. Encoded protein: CASSQDSAYQETQYF.

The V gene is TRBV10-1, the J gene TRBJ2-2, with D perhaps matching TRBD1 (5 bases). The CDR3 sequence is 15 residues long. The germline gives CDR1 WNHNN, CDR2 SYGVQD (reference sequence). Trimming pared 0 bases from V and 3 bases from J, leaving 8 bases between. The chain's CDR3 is CASSESPGYTGELFF. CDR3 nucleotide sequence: TGCGCCAGCAGTGAGTCGCCAGGGTACACCGGGGAGCTGTTTTTT.

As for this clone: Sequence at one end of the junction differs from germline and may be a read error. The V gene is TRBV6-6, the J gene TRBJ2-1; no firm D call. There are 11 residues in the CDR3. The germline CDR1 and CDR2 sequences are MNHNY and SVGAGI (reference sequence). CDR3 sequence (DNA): TGTGCCAGCAGTTACTCGGGTGAGGAGTTCTTC. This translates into CASSYSGEEFF.

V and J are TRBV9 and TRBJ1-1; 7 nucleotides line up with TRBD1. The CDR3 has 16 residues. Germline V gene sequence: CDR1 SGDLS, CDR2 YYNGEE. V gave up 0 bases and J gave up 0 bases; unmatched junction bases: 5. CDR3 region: CASSVAGDSLNTEAFF. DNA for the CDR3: TGTGCCAGCAGCGTAGCGGGGGACAGCTTGAACACTGAAGCTTTCTTT.

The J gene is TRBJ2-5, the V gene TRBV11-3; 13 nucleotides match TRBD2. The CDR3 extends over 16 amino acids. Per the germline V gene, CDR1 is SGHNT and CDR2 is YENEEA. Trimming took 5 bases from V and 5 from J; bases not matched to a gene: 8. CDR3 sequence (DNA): TGTGCCAGCAGCCAGACCGGGACTAGCGGGATTGAGACCCAGTACTTC. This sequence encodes CASSQTGTSGIETQYF.

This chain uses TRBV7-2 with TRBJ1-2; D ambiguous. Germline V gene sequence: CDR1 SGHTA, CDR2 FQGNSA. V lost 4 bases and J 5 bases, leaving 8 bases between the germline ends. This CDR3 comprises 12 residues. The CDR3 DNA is TGTGCCAGCAGCTGGGGAGATTATGGCTACACCTTC. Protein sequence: CASSWGDYGYTF. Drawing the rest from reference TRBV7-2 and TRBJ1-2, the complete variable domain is GAGVSQSPSNKVTEKGKDVELRCDPISGHTALYWYRQSLGQGLEFLIYFQGNSAPDKSGLPSDRFSAERTGGSVSTLTIQRTQQEDSAVYLCASSWGDYGYTFGSGTRLTVV.

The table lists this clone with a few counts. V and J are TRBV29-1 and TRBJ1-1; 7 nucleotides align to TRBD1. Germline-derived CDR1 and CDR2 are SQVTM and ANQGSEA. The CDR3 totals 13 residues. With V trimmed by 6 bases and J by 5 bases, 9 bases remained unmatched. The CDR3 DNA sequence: TGCAGCGTGCGTGACAGGGTAAAGACTGAAGCTTTCTTT. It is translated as CSVRDRVKTEAFF.

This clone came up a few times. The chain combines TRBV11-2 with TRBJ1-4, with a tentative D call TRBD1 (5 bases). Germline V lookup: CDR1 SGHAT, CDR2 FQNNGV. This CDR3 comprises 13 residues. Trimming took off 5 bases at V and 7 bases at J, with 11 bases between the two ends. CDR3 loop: CASSLGQAEKLFF. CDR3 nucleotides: TGTGCCAGCAGCCTGGGGCAGGCTGAAAAACTGTTTTTT. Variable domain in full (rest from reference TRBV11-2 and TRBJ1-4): EAGVAQSPRYKIIEKRQSVAFWCNPISGHATLYWYQQILGQGPKLLIQFQNNGVVDDSQLPKDRFSAERLKGVDSTLKIQPAKLEDSAVYLCASSLGQAEKLFFGSGTQLSVL.

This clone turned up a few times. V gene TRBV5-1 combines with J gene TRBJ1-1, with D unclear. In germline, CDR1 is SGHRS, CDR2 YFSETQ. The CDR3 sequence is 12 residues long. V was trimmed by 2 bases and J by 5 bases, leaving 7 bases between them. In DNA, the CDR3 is TGCGCCAGCAGCTTTGAGGGAACTGAAGCTTTCTTT. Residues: CASSFEGTEAFF.

CDR3 protein: CASSISGGPYEQYF. CDR3 sequence (DNA): TGTGCCAGCAGCATTAGCGGGGGGCCCTACGAGCAGTACTTC. The V gene is TRBV11-3, the J gene TRBJ2-7; the match to TRBD2 covers 10 bases. The germline CDR1 and CDR2 sequences are SGHNT and YENEEA. The trim removed 5 bases at V and 2 bases at J, leaving 3 bases unmatched. The CDR3 extends over 14 amino acids.

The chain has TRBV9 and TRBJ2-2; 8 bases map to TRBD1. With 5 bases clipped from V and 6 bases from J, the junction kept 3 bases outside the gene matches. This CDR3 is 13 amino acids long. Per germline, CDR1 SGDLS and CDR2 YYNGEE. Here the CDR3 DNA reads TGTGCCAGCAGGGGGACAGGCGCCGGGGAGCTGTTTTTT. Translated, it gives CASRGTGAGELFF. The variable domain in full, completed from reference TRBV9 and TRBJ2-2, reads DSGVTQTPKHLITATGQRVTLRCSPRSGDLSVYWYQQSLDQGLQFLIQYYNGEERAKGNILERFSAQQFPDLHSELNLSSLELGDSALYFCASRGTGAGELFFGEGSRLTVL.

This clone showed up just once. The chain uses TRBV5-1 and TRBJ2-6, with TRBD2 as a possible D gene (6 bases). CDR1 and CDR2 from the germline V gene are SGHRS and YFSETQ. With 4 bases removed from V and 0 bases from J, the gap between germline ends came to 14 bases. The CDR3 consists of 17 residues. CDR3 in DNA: TGCGCCAGCAGCGCCGGGACTTTCTACTCTGGGGCCAACGTCCTGACTTTC. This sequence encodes CASSAGTFYSGANVLTF.

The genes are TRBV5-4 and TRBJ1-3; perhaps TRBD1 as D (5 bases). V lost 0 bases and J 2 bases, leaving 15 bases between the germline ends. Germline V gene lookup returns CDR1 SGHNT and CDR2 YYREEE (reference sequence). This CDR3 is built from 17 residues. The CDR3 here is CASSLGPWGEAGNTIYF. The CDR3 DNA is TGTGCCAGCAGCTTGGGACCTTGGGGGGAGGCTGGAAACACCATATATTTT. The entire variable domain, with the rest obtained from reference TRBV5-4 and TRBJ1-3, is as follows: ETGVTQSPTHLIKTRGQQVTLRCSSQSGHNTVSWYQQALGQGPQFIFQYYREEENGRGNFPPRFSGLQFPNYSSELNVNALELDDSALYLCASSLGPWGEAGNTIYFGEGSWLTVV.

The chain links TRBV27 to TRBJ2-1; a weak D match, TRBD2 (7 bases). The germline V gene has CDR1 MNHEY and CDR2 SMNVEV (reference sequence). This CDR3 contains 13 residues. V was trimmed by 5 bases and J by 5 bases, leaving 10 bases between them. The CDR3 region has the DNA TGTGCCAGCAGTAGCGGGACACACAATGAGCAGTTCTTC. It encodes CASSSGTHNEQFF.

CDR3: CASSTLTGARGELFF. DNA for the CDR3: TGTGCCAGCAGTACCCTCACAGGGGCCCGGGGAGAGCTGTTTTTT. The V gene is TRBV2, the J gene TRBJ2-2; 7 bases match TRBD1. The CDR3 loop spans 15 amino acids. Trimming removed 5 bases from V and 11 bases from J; junction bases left unmatched: 14. CDR1 and CDR2 from the germline V gene are SNHLY and FYNNEI.